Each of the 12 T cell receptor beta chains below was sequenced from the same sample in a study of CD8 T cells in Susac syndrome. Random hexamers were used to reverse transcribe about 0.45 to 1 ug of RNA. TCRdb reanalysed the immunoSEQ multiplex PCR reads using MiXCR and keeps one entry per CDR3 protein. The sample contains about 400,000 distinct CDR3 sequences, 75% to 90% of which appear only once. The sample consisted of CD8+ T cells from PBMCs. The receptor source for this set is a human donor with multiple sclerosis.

The CDR3 region has the DNA TGTGCCAGCACCAACTCCGGGACAGGGTTCCACGAGCAGTACTTC. This sequence encodes CASTNSGTGFHEQYF. V usage is TRBV13 and J usage is TRBJ2-7; 9 bases are shared with TRBD1. The germline CDR1 and CDR2 sequences are PRHDT and FYEKMQ (reference sequence). The CDR3 covers 15 residues. Trimming took 7 bases from V and 5 from J; bases not matched to a gene: 12. Variable domain in full (rest from reference TRBV13 and TRBJ2-7): AAGVIQSPRHLIKEKRETATLKCYPIPRHDTVYWYQQGPGQDPQFLISFYEKMQSDKGSIPDRFSAQQFSDYHSELNMSSLELGDSALYFCASTNSGTGFHEQYFGPGTRLTVT.

CDR3 in DNA: TGTGCCAGCAGTCCAAGTGTGAACACTGAAGCTTTCTTT. Amino acid sequence: CASSPSVNTEAFF. The chain couples TRBV27 to TRBJ1-1; the D is unclear. The CDR3 length is 13 residues. Looked up from germline, CDR1 is MNHEY and CDR2 is SMNVEV (reference sequence). V gave up 5 bases and J gave up 0 bases, with 7 bases separating them.

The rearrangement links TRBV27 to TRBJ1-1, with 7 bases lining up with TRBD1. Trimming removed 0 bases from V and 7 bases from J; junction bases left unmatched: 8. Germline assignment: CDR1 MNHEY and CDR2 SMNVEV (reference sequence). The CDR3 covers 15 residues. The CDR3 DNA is TGTGCCAGCAGTTTATCGGCAGGGGGATCCGGTGAAGCTTTCTTT. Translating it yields CASSLSAGGSGEAFF.

Here the CDR3 DNA reads TGTGCCAGCAGTGATCCGACGGGGTACACAGATACGCAGTATTTT. It is translated as CASSDPTGYTDTQYF. The V call is TRBV2, the J call TRBJ2-3; possibly TRBD2 for D (5 bases). The V gene's germline CDR1 is SNHLY and CDR2 FYNNEI. The CDR3 covers 15 residues. V was shortened by 3 bases and J by 2 bases, with 12 bases between the two germline ends.

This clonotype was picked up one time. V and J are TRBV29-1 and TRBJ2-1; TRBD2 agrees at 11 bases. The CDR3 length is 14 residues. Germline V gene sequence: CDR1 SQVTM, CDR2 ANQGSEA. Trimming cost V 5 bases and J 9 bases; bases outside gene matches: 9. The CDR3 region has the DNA TGCAGCGTTACCATAGCGGGGGGGCCTAGTGAGCAGTTCTTC. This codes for CSVTIAGGPSEQFF.

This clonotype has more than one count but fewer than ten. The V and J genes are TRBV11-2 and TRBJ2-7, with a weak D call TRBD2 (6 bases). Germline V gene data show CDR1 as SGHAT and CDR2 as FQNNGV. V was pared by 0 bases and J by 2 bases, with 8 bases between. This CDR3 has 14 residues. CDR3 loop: CASSLDGSAYEQYF. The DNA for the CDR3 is TGTGCCAGCAGCTTAGACGGGAGCGCCTACGAGCAGTACTTC.

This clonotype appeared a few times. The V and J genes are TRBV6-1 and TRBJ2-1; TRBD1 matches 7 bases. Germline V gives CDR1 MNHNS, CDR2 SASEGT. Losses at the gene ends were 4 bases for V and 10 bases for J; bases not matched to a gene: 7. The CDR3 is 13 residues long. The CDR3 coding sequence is TGTGCCAGCAGTGTAGGACAGGTAGGAGAGCAGTTCTTC. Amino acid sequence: CASSVGQVGEQFF.

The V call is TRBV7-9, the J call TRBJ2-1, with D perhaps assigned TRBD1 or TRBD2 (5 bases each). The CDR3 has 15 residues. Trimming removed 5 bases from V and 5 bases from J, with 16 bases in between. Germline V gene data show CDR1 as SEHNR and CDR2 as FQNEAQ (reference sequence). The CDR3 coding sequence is TGTGCCAGCAGCACTCCGAAGAGGGGAAACAATGAGCAGTTCTTC. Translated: CASSTPKRGNNEQFF. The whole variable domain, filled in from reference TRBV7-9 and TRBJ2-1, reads DTGVSQNPRHKITKRGQNVTFRCDPISEHNRLYWYRQTLGQGPEFLTYFQNEAQLEKSRLLSDRFSAERPKGSFSTLEIQRTEQGDSAMYLCASSTPKRGNNEQFFGPGTRLTVL.

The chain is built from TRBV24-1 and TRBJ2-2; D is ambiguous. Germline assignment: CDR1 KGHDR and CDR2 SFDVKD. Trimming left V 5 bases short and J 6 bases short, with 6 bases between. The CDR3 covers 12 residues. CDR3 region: CATSGSAGELFF. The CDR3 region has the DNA TGTGCCACCAGTGGCAGCGCCGGGGAGCTGTTTTTT.

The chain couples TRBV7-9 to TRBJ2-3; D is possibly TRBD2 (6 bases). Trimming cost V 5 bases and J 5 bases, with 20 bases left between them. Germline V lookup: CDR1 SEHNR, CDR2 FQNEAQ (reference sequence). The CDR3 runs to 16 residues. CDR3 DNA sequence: TGTGCCAGCAGCGAAGAGCGGGCCCCCCGGGTAGATACGCAGTATTTT. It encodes CASSEERAPRVDTQYF.

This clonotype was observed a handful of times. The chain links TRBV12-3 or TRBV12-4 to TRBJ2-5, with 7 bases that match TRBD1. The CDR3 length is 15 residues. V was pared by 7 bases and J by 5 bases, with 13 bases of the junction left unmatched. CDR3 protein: CASTPDREGGETQYF. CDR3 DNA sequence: TGTGCCAGCACCCCCGACAGGGAAGGAGGCGAGACCCAGTACTTC.

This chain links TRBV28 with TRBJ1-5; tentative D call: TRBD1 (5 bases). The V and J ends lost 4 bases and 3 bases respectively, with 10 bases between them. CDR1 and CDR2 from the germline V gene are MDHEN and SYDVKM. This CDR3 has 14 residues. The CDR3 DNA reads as TGTGCCAGCAGTTATAGGGGATACAATCAGCCCCAGCATTTT. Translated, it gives CASSYRGYNQPQHF.